This is a list of T cell receptor beta chains from one sample in a study of blood T cells in healthy people across ages. MiXCR, applied by TCRdb to the 5' RACE reads, yields one record per CDR3 protein. The sample includes about 1.4 million distinct CDR3 sequences, approximately 59% of them seen just once. Specimen: blood. The receptors were gathered from a man between 18 and 35 years old in good health. Both conserved end residues are part of each CDR3. Each record gives: V gene, J gene, clone size, CDR3 protein. Some rows mark clone size as missing; the rest say once, few, many or name a class of expanded clone.

v_gene: TRBV29-1; j_gene: TRBJ2-7; abundance: .; CDR3aa: CSVLPTSAYGQYF
v_gene: TRBV4-1; j_gene: TRBJ1-6; abundance: .; CDR3aa: CASSQWLGGYNSPLHF
v_gene: TRBV6-2/TRBV6-3; j_gene: TRBJ2-2; abundance: .; CDR3aa: CASNRGGSIGELFF
v_gene: TRBV24-1; j_gene: TRBJ2-5; abundance: .; CDR3aa: CATSDTDQYQETQYF
v_gene: TRBV7-2; j_gene: TRBJ2-7; abundance: .; CDR3aa: CASSLRTSGHYEQYF
v_gene: TRBV4-3; j_gene: TRBJ2-7; abundance: few; CDR3aa: CASSLLGRRGSSYEQYF
v_gene: TRBV2; j_gene: TRBJ2-1; abundance: .; CDR3aa: CATQETSGYNEQFF
v_gene: TRBV4-3; j_gene: TRBJ2-2; abundance: few; CDR3aa: CASSHGRGQDTGELFF
v_gene: TRBV2; j_gene: TRBJ2-5; abundance: .; CDR3aa: CASSGAGRSQTQYF
v_gene: TRBV3-1; j_gene: TRBJ2-7; abundance: .; CDR3aa: CASSQDSAAYEQYF
v_gene: TRBV7-9; j_gene: TRBJ2-1; abundance: .; CDR3aa: CASSQLASSKRETEQFF
v_gene: TRBV5-1; j_gene: TRBJ1-1; abundance: few; CDR3aa: CASSSPQGVLDTEAFF
v_gene: TRBV20-1; j_gene: TRBJ2-1; abundance: .; CDR3aa: CSSPELFF
v_gene: TRBV11-2; j_gene: TRBJ2-3; abundance: .; CDR3aa: CASRTRGGGQSDTQYF
v_gene: TRBV5-5; j_gene: TRBJ2-1; abundance: few; CDR3aa: CASRGGTSEYNEQFF
v_gene: TRBV6-5; j_gene: .; abundance: .; CDR3aa: CASRPEFQETQYF
v_gene: TRBV10-3; j_gene: TRBJ2-7; abundance: .; CDR3aa: CAISESPGLAAEQYF